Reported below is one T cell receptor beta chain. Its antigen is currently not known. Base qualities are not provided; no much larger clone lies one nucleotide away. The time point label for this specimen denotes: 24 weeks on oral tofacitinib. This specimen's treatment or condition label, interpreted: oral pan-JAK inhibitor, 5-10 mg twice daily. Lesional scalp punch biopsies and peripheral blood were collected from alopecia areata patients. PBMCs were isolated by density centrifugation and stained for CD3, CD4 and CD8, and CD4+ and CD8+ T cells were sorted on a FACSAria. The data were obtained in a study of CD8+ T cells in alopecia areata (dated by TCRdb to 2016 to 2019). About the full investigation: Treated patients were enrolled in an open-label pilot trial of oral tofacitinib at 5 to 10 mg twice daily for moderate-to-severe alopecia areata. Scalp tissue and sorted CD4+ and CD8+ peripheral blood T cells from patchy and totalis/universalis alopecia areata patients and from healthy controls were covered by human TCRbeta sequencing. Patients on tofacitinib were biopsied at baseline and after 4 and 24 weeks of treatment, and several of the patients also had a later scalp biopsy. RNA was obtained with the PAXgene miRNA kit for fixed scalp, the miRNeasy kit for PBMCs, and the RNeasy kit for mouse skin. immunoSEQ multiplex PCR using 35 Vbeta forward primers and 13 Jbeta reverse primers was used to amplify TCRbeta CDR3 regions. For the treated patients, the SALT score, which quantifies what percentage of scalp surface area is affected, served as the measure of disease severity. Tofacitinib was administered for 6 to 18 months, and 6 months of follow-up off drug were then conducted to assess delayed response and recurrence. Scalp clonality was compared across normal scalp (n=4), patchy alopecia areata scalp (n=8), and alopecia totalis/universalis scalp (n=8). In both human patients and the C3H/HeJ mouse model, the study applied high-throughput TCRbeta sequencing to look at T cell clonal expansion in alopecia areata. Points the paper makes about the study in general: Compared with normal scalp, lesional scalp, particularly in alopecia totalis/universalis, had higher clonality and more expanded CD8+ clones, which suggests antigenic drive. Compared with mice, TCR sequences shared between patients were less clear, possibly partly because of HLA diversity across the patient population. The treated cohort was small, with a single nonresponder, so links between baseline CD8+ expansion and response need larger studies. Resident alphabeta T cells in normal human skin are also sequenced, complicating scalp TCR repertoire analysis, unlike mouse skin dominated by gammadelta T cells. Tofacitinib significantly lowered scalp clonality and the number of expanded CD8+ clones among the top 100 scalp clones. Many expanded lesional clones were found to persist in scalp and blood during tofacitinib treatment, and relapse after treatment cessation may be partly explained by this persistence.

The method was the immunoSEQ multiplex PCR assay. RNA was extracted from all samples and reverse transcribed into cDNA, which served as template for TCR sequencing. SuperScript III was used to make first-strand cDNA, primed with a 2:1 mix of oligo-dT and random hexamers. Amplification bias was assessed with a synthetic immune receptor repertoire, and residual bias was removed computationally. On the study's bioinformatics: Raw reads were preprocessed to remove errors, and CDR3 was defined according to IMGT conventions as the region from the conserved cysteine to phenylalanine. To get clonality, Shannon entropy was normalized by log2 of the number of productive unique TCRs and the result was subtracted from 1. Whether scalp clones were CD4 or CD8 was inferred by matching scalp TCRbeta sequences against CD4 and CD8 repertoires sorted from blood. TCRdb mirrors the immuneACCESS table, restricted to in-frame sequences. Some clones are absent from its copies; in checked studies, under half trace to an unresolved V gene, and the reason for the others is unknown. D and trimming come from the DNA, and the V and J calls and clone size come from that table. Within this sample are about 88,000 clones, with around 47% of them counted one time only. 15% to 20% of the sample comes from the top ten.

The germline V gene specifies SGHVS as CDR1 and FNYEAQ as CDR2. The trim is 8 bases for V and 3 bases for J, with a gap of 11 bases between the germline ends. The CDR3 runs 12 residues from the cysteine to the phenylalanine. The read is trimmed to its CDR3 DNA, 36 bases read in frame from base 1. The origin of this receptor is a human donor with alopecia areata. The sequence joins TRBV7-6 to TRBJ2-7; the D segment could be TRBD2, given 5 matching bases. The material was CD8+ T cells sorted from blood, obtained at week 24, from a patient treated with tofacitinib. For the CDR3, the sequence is CASGPGVYEQYF. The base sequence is TGTGCCAGCGGGCCCGGGGTCTACGAGCAGTACTTC.